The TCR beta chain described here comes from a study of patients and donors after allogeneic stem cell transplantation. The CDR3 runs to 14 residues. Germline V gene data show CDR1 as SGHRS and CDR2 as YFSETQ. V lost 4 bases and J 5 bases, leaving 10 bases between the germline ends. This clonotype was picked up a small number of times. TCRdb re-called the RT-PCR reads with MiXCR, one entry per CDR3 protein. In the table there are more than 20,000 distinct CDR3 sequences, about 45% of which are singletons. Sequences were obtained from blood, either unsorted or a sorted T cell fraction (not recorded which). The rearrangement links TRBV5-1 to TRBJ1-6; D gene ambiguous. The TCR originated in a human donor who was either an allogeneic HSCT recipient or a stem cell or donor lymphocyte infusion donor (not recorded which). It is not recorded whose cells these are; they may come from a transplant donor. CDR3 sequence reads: CASSPGLNNSPLHF. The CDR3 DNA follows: TGCGCCAGCAGCCCTGGACTCAATAATTCACCCCTCCACTTT.